This T cell receptor beta chain was sequenced for a study of molecular identifiers for immune sequencing clone quantification. A single record per CDR3 protein comes from TCRdb applying MiXCR to the PCR reads. The sample carries under 600,000 distinct CDR3 sequences, around 23% recorded once. This clonotype was found many times. The CDR3 is made up of 16 amino acids. Germline assignment: CDR1 SGDLS and CDR2 YYNGEE. V dropped 0 bases and J dropped 2 bases, with 13 bases sitting between them. Sequencing was performed on naive CD8+ T cells from blood, with Jurkat cell RNA spiked in. Subset of the sample: FACS-sorted CD8+CD4-CCR7+CD45RA+ naive T cells. The origin of this receptor is a human donor in good health. Some libraries in this study had Jurkat cell RNA spiked in. V is TRBV9 and J is TRBJ2-3; D not certain. For the CDR3, the DNA is TGTGCCAGCAGCGTAGCTGGACGTGATAACACAGATACGCAGTATTTT. Amino acid sequence: CASSVAGRDNTDTQYF.